Shown below are 28 T cell receptor beta chains from a single sample sequenced in a study of shared clonotypes between healthy human individuals. The data were produced by immunoSEQ multiplex PCR, yet TCRdb's version contains in-frame clones alone and is incomplete. The profile shows around 2,000,000 clones, about 95% of them singletons. Naive CD8 cells comprised CD45RO-negative, CCR7-positively selected cells, excluding terminally differentiated effector memory CD45RA+ cells. The sample consisted of naive CD8+ T cells sorted from blood. All receptors come from a man aged 18 to 30 in good health.

This sequence joins TRBV7-8 and TRBJ2-3; perhaps TRBD2 as D (6 bases). The V and J ends lost 0 bases and 3 bases respectively, with 25 bases between them. CDR3 length: 20 amino acids. The germline gives CDR1 SGHVS, CDR2 FQNEAQ. The CDR3 nucleotides are TGTGCCAGCAGCTTAGCCGGTCGGCACTACGGGACTCCCGAGACAGATACGCAGTATTTT. Amino acid sequence: CASSLAGRHYGTPETDTQYF.

The rearrangement joins TRBV5-6 to TRBJ2-4, with 10 nucleotides matching TRBD1. The CDR3 runs to 18 residues. CDR1 and CDR2 from the germline V gene are SGHDT and YYEEEE. Trimming removed 4 bases from V and 0 bases from J; junction bases left unmatched: 10. The CDR3 sequence: CASSIRDRGHLAKNIQYF. CDR3 bases: TGTGCCAGCAGCATCAGGGACAGGGGCCATTTAGCCAAAAACATTCAGTACTTC.

With respect to this clone: Other DNA sequences from this sample encode an identical CDR3 as well. The V call is TRBV5-4, the J call TRBJ2-7, with 12 bases identical to TRBD1. Germline lookup yields CDR1 SGHNT and CDR2 YYREEE (reference sequence). V shed 4 bases, J shed 2 bases, and the junction held 4 bases outside the gene matches. The CDR3 consists of 15 residues. The CDR3 loop is CASSLGTGGPYEQYF. In nucleotides, the CDR3 is TGTGCCAGCAGCCTAGGGACAGGGGGCCCCTACGAGCAGTACTTC.

The rearrangement uses TRBV19 and TRBJ2-1; D is unclear. CDR3 length: 15 residues. Trimming left V 3 bases short and J 0 bases short, with 9 bases between. Per the germline V gene, CDR1 is LNHDA and CDR2 is SQIVND (reference sequence). CDR3 DNA: TGTGCCAGTAGTATTGGGTGGAGCTCCTACAATGAGCAGTTCTTC. Translated: CASSIGWSSYNEQFF.

The V gene is TRBV5-4, the J gene TRBJ2-3; 9 nucleotides align to TRBD1. The CDR3 extends over 16 amino acids. V dropped 4 bases and J dropped 3; count of bases not matched to a gene: 9. CDR1 SGHNT and CDR2 YYREEE come from the germline V gene (reference sequence). CDR3 in amino acids: CASSTKQGAETDTQYF. CDR3 sequence (DNA): TGTGCCAGCAGCACTAAACAGGGGGCGGAGACAGATACGCAGTATTTT.

About this clone itself: Other DNA sequences of this sample code for an identical CDR3. V usage is TRBV6-5 and J usage is TRBJ1-2; 7 bases match TRBD1. The CDR3 extends over 14 amino acids. Germline CDR1 MNHEY, CDR2 SVGAGI. J lost 7 bases, V lost 2 bases, and 7 bases had no gene match. The CDR3 loop is CASSYGEGARGYTF. DNA for the CDR3: TGTGCCAGCAGTTACGGGGAGGGGGCGCGTGGCTACACCTTC.

J is TRBJ2-7 and V is TRBV6-1; 9 bases are a match to TRBD1. Unmatched junction bases numbered 7, after V lost 5 bases and J lost 5 bases. The CDR3 consists of 14 residues. CDR1 and CDR2 from the germline V gene are MNHNS and SASEGT. The CDR3 protein is CASSPWTGDHEQYF. The CDR3 DNA is TGTGCCAGCAGTCCCTGGACAGGGGACCACGAGCAGTACTTC.

This clone was counted once. V and J are TRBV7-9 and TRBJ2-3; tentatively, D is TRBD1 (6 bases). Trimming took off 4 bases at V and 4 bases at J, with 15 bases between the two ends. This CDR3 spans 15 amino acids. Germline V CDR1 and CDR2: SEHNR, FQNEAQ (reference sequence). CDR3 sequence reads: CASSSGTTAADTQYF. In nucleotides, the CDR3 is TGTGCCAGCAGCTCGGGGACAACTGCTGCAGATACGCAGTATTTT.

V gene TRBV19 combines with J gene TRBJ1-1; D unresolved. The CDR3 has 14 amino acids. Germline CDR1 is LNHDA and CDR2 is SQIVND (reference sequence). Trimming removed 3 bases at V and 6 bases at J, with 14 bases between. The CDR3 nucleotides read TGTGCCAGTAGTATCGAGGGCTACACAGCTGAAGCTTTCTTT. Amino acid sequence: CASSIEGYTAEAFF. Looking up the rest from reference TRBV19 and TRBJ1-1 gives the full variable domain: DGGITQSPKYLFRKEGQNVTLSCEQNLNHDAMYWYRQDPGQGLRLIYYSQIVNDFQKGDIAEGYSVSREKKESFPLTVTSAQKNPTAFYLCASSIEGYTAEAFFGQGTRLTVV.

The gene calls are TRBV6-5 and TRBJ1-1; the match to TRBD1 covers 10 bases. V shed 7 bases, J shed 1 base, and the junction held 3 bases outside the gene matches. The CDR3 covers 14 residues. CDR1 MNHEY and CDR2 SVGAGI come from the germline V gene. The CDR3 sequence: CASKTGGANTEAFF. The CDR3 bases are TGTGCCAGCAAGACAGGGGGCGCGAACACTGAAGCTTTCTTT.

V is TRBV4-1 and J is TRBJ1-2; no firm D call. The germline V gene has CDR1 MGHRA and CDR2 YSYEKL. CDR3 length equals 15 residues. The V end was cut by 1 base, the J end by 2 bases, with 11 bases between. The CDR3 reads CASSQVLLLNYGYTF. The CDR3 bases are TGCGCCAGCAGCCAAGTTCTCCTCCTGAACTATGGCTACACCTTC.

This sequence joins TRBV15 and TRBJ1-1; D is uncertain. CDR1 and CDR2 (germline): LNHNV, YYDKDF (reference sequence). Trimming stripped 1 base from V and 4 bases from J, with 7 bases between. The CDR3 is 13 amino acids. The DNA of the CDR3 is TGTGCCACCAGCAGAGCCGGGAGCACTGAAGCTTTCTTT. Translated: CATSRAGSTEAFF.

This clone was counted only a few times. The chain recombines TRBV4-1 with TRBJ1-2, with 7 bases lining up with TRBD1. With 3 bases clipped from V and 4 bases from J, the junction kept 5 bases outside the gene matches. The length of the CDR3 is 14 residues. CDR1 is MGHRA, CDR2 YSYEKL, per germline. CDR3 in DNA: TGCGCCAGCAGCCAGGAACCAGGGGGCTATGGCTACACCTTC. This codes for CASSQEPGGYGYTF.

The chain couples TRBV28 to TRBJ1-1; 8 bases are a match to TRBD1. The length of the CDR3 is 15 residues. Germline CDR1 and CDR2: MDHEN and SYDVKM. After removal of 3 bases from V and 1 base from J, the junction contained 4 bases not matched to a gene. The CDR3 DNA reads as TGTGCCAGCAGTTTGACAGGGGCCCCGAACACTGAAGCTTTCTTT. It translates to CASSLTGAPNTEAFF.

V and J are TRBV6-5 and TRBJ2-1; 7 bases align to TRBD1. The junction had 4 bases not matched to a gene; V was cut back by 5 bases and J by 0 bases. CDR1 and CDR2 from the germline V gene are MNHEY and SVGAGI. The CDR3 totals 15 residues. The CDR3 is CASSRRTGSYNEQFF. DNA for the CDR3: TGTGCCAGCAGTCGCCGGACAGGCTCCTACAATGAGCAGTTCTTC.

The chain couples TRBV5-1 to TRBJ2-5, with D perhaps given as TRBD1 or TRBD2 (5 bases each). The CDR3 totals 14 residues. The V end lost 3 bases, the J end lost 2 bases, and 11 bases lay between the germline ends. Germline loops: CDR1 SGHRS, CDR2 YFSETQ. This CDR3 reads CASSSGTSQETQYF. The CDR3 DNA reads TGCGCCAGCAGCTCGGGGACCTCTCAAGAGACCCAGTACTTC.

This clone has more than one count but fewer than ten. V usage is TRBV2 and J usage is TRBJ2-3; the D is unclear. Germline V lookup: CDR1 SNHLY, CDR2 FYNNEI. V was shortened by 0 bases and J by 2 bases, with 6 bases between the two germline ends. This CDR3 comprises 14 residues. DNA of the CDR3: TGTGCCAGCAGTGAAGCGCTTCTCACAGATACGCAGTATTTT. Amino acids: CASSEALLTDTQYF.

This clone was found once. The V gene is TRBV6-5, the J gene TRBJ2-5; D gene ambiguous. CDR1 MNHEY and CDR2 SVGAGI come from the germline V gene. The CDR3 runs to 13 residues. Between the trimmed V and J ends, which lost 0 bases and 5 bases, there was a span of 7 bases. The CDR3 DNA follows: TGTGCCAGCAGTTACTCGATATCGGAGACCCAGTACTTC. Its protein is CASSYSISETQYF.

This clone has only one observation. A junction end diverges from the germline sequence, so it may reflect a read error. The V and J genes are TRBV6-6 and TRBJ2-7, with unresolved D. Germline lookup yields CDR1 MNHNY and CDR2 SVGAGI (reference sequence). This CDR3 comprises 14 residues. DNA for the CDR3: TGTGCCAGCAGTTACTCCACCCAGGCAGGTGGCCTTTTATTC. Its protein product is CASSYSTQAGGLLF.

The chain is built from TRBV5-1 and TRBJ2-1, with 11 bases matching TRBD2. With 1 base clipped from V and 8 bases from J, the junction kept 8 bases outside the gene matches. The CDR3 covers 16 residues. Germline-derived CDR1 and CDR2 are SGHRS and YFSETQ. The CDR3 bases are TGCGCCAGCAGCTTGTCTCTAGCGGGAGGACTGGATGAGCAGTTCTTC. It translates to CASSLSLAGGLDEQFF.

The chain combines TRBV10-3 with TRBJ2-7; 8 bases are a match to TRBD2. The CDR3 contains 18 residues. The ends lost 2 bases at V and 0 bases at J; junction bases unmatched: 12. The germline V gene encodes CDR1 ENHRY and CDR2 SYGVKD. The CDR3 DNA reads TGTGCCATCAGTGAGGGCCCCTTCAGCGGGAGTAACTCCTACGAGCAGTACTTC. It encodes CAISEGPFSGSNSYEQYF.

The V and J genes are TRBV5-6 and TRBJ1-3; D unclear. Per germline, CDR1 SGHDT and CDR2 YYEEEE. V was shortened by 5 bases and J by 0 bases, with 12 bases between the two germline ends. There are 15 residues in the CDR3. For the CDR3, the DNA is TGTGCCAGCAGTCAACTCTTGGACTCTGGAAACACCATATATTTT. It yields the protein CASSQLLDSGNTIYF.

This chain connects TRBV6-5 to TRBJ1-2; D may be TRBD1 (6 bases). This CDR3 has 14 residues. Germline V gene data show CDR1 as MNHEY and CDR2 as SVGAGI. V shed 6 bases and J shed 2 bases, with 13 bases lying between them. CDR3 in DNA: TGTGCCAGCAGCTCACAGGGCCTCAACTATGGCTACACCTTC. Residues: CASSSQGLNYGYTF.

V usage is TRBV5-1 and J usage is TRBJ2-1, with D hard to call. Trimming took 2 bases from V and 0 from J, leaving 12 bases between them. Germline V lookup: CDR1 SGHRS, CDR2 YFSETQ. The CDR3 has 16 residues. The CDR3 DNA is TGCGCCAGCAGCTTTTTCGCGACCACCTCCTACAATGAGCAGTTCTTC. The encoded protein is CASSFFATTSYNEQFF.

The CDR3 loop is CASSVDAGSHALNYGYTF. As DNA, the CDR3 is TGTGCCAGCAGCGTAGATGCAGGATCCCACGCATTAAACTATGGCTACACCTTC. The chain has TRBV9 and TRBJ1-2, with unresolved D. CDR1 is SGDLS and CDR2 is YYNGEE in the germline V gene. The CDR3 is 18 amino acids. The V gene lost 0 bases and the J gene lost 2 bases, with 20 bases spanning the gap. Together with reference TRBV9 and TRBJ1-2, the CDR3 gives the full variable domain: DSGVTQTPKHLITATGQRVTLRCSPRSGDLSVYWYQQSLDQGLQFLIQYYNGEERAKGNILERFSAQQFPDLHSELNLSSLELGDSALYFCASSVDAGSHALNYGYTFGSGTRLTVV.

This clone has just a few counts. Other DNA sequences within the sample encode an identical CDR3. The chain uses TRBV13 and TRBJ2-7; possible D gene TRBD2, 6 bases. Trimming pared 3 bases from V and 0 bases from J, leaving 6 bases between. Germline V gene sequence: CDR1 PRHDT, CDR2 FYEKMQ (reference sequence). The CDR3 runs to 13 residues. CDR3 sequence: CASSFGSSYEQYF. CDR3 nucleotide sequence: TGTGCCAGCAGCTTCGGGAGCTCCTACGAGCAGTACTTC.

This clone was recorded once. CDR3 DNA sequence: TGCAGCGTCGCTTCGCGGACTAGCGGGTTAGAATACGAGCAGTACTTC. As protein: CSVASRTSGLEYEQYF. The chain couples TRBV29-1 to TRBJ2-7; 11 nucleotides agree with TRBD2. There are 16 residues in the CDR3. CDR1 is SQVTM and CDR2 is ANQGSEA in the germline V gene. V lost 6 bases, J lost 4 bases, and 14 bases stayed unmatched.

This chain's CDR3 is CASSPTPGNSPLHF. The CDR3 coding sequence is TGTGCCAGCAGCCCTACTCCGGGTAATTCACCCCTCCACTTT. The chain joins TRBV9 to TRBJ1-6; D gene unclear. The germline CDR1 and CDR2 sequences are SGDLS and YYNGEE. The CDR3 sequence is 14 residues long. V shed 4 bases and J shed 6 bases, with 11 bases lying between them.